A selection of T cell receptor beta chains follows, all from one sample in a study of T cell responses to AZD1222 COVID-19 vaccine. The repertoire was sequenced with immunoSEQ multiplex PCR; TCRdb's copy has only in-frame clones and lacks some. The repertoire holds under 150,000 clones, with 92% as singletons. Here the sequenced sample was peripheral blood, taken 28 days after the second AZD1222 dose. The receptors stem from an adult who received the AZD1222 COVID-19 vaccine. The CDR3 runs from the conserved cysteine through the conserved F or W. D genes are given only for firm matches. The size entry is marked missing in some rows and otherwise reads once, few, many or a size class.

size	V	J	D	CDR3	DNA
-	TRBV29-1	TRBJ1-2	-	CSVFLRNYGYTF	TGCAGCGTATTCCTGCGAAACTATGGCTACACCTTC
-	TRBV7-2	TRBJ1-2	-	CASSLGSAALYGYTF	TGTGCCAGCAGCTTAGGGTCAGCTGCCCTCTATGGCTACACCTTC
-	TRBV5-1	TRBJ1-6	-	CASSLAVNSPLHF	TGCGCCAGCAGCTTGGCAGTTAATTCACCCCTCCACTTT
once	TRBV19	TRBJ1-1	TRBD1	CASSINSDRGSFF	TGTGCCAGTAGTATTAACTCGGACAGGGGATCTTTCTTT
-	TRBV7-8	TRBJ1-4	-	CASSYAGGATNEKLFF	TGTGCCAGCAGCTACGCGGGAGGTGCAACTAATGAAAAACTGTTTTTT
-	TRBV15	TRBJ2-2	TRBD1	CATSGRQGADTGELFF	TGTGCCACCAGCGGCAGACAGGGGGCGGACACCGGGGAGCTGTTTTTT
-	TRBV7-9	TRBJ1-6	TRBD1	CASSLMARGSPLHF	TGTGCCAGCAGCTTAATGGCCAGGGGGTCACCCCTCCACTTT
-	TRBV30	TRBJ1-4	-	CAWSADWGANEKLFF	TGTGCCTGGAGTGCCGATTGGGGGGCCAATGAAAAACTGTTTTTT
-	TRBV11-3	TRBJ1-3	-	CASSQGRPGNTIYF	TGTGCCAGCAGCCAGGGACGGCCTGGAAACACCATATATTTT
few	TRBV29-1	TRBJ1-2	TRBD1	CSVGPRTGSYGYTF	TGCAGCGTCGGACCCCGGACAGGGAGCTATGGCTACACCTTC